The clone carrying this TCR beta chain was picked up a small number of times. Its antigen remains unidentified. TCRdb used MiXCR to reprocess the 5' RACE reads, holding one entry per CDR3 protein. The top ten hold roughly 7.7% of the sample, which has 530,000 or so distinct CDR3 sequences, approximately 15% seen once. This specimen comes from a study of T-cell memory formation after mild COVID-19. Study-wide results and caveats: Clones contracting day 15 to 85 were balanced CD4/CD8; later expanders leaned CD4+. Researchers found some responding clones in pre-infection memory, a sign that cross-reactive memory joined.

This CDR3 spans 15 amino acids. Germline CDR1 and CDR2: SGHTA and FQGTGA. Between the trimmed V and J ends, which lost 5 bases and 9 bases, there was a span of 22 bases. Sequencing was performed on PBMCs or a T cell subset sorted from them (not recorded which). The receptor comes from an adult woman who had mild COVID-19 (a few samples of this study predate the infection). Cell type and time point are not known. The rearrangement links TRBV7-3 to TRBJ2-5, with D possibly being TRBD2 (8 bases). CDR3 loop: CASSPTSAPQGAQYF. As DNA, the CDR3 is TGTGCCAGCAGCCCGACTAGCGCGCCCCAGGGGGCCCAGTACTTC.